Shown below are 23 T cell receptor beta chains from a single sample sequenced in a study of T cells after yellow fever vaccination. TCRdb fed the 5' RACE reads into MiXCR, producing one record per CDR3 protein. The repertoire holds about 510,000 distinct CDR3 sequences, 20% to 25% seen once, with about a sixth in the top ten. The sequencing here drew on PBMCs, taken more than 20 days after the first yellow fever vaccination. The receptors shown here come from a man aged 18 to 35 who received the YFV17D yellow fever vaccine.

The rearrangement joins TRBV20-1 to TRBJ2-3, with TRBD2 matching over 12 bases. J gave up 6 bases and V 6 bases, and 13 bases lay outside the gene matches. Germline V lookup: CDR1 DFQATT, CDR2 SNEGSKA (reference sequence). CDR3 length equals 16 residues. The CDR3 nucleotides are TGCAGTGCCATCCGACTAGCGGGGGAGTCCCGTGATACGCAGTATTTT. It specifies CSAIRLAGESRDTQYF.

V gene TRBV5-1 combines with J gene TRBJ1-3; D not resolved. V was cut by 4 bases and J by 7 bases, with 30 bases left in between. The CDR3 is 19 residues long. Per germline, CDR1 SGHRS and CDR2 YFSETQ. In DNA form, the CDR3 reads TGCGCCAGCAGCCCGACCCGGCCGGGCTACAGTCCGGTCGGGAACACCATATATTTT. Its protein is CASSPTRPGYSPVGNTIYF.

The chain links TRBV5-1 to TRBJ1-6, with 7 bases lining up with TRBD1. The V segment lost 4 bases and the J segment 9 bases; nucleotides outside the gene matches: 13. The CDR3 loop spans 16 amino acids. Germline CDR1 reads SGHRS; CDR2 reads YFSETQ. The CDR3 DNA reads as TGCGCCAGCAGCCCGGGACAGCGGCCGGCGGGTTCACCCCTCCACTTT. Translated: CASSPGQRPAGSPLHF.

V gene TRBV19 combines with J gene TRBJ2-5, with TRBD1 identical over 9 bases. J was trimmed by 5 bases and V by 4 bases; bases with no gene match: 2. The CDR3 has 13 residues. Per the germline V gene, CDR1 is LNHDA and CDR2 is SQIVND (reference sequence). CDR3 protein: CASSTGQGETQYF. The CDR3 bases are TGTGCCAGTAGTACCGGACAGGGGGAGACCCAGTACTTC.

This chain links TRBV20-1 with TRBJ1-1; D remains unclear. Germline loops: CDR1 DFQATT, CDR2 SNEGSKA (reference sequence). V was cut by 3 bases and J by 3 bases, with 11 bases left in between. This CDR3 has 13 amino acids. CDR3 in DNA: TGCAGTGCTAGGGCGCCTCTGGACACTGAAGCTTTCTTT. It yields the protein CSARAPLDTEAFF.

The chain employs TRBV20-1 and TRBJ1-5; 7 bases map to TRBD1. The V segment lost 4 bases and the J segment 2 bases; nucleotides outside the gene matches: 5. The CDR3 extends over 14 amino acids. CDR1 DFQATT and CDR2 SNEGSKA come from the germline V gene (reference sequence). As DNA, the CDR3 is TGCAGTGCTACCGTTACAGGGGGCAATCAGCCCCAGCATTTT. Amino acid sequence: CSATVTGGNQPQHF.

The CDR3 protein is CASSQDRTSSYEQYF. In DNA form, the CDR3 reads TGTGCCAGCAGCCAAGATAGGACAAGCTCCTACGAGCAGTACTTC. The chain uses TRBV4-2 and TRBJ2-7; possibly TRBD1 for D (5 bases). The V end was cut by 0 bases, the J end by 0 bases, with 9 bases between. The CDR3 is 15 amino acids. From germline, CDR1 is LGHNA and CDR2 YNFKEQ.

This clonotype was seen repeatedly, ten times or more. The chain links TRBV6-1 to TRBJ2-5; D possibly corresponds to TRBD2 (7 bases). The CDR3 has 14 amino acids. V dropped 9 bases and J dropped 1 base, with 15 bases sitting between them. Germline values: CDR1 MNHNS, CDR2 SASEGT. CDR3 sequence: CASAGAGTQETQYF. The CDR3 bases are TGTGCCAGTGCGGGGGCCGGGACCCAAGAGACCCAGTACTTC.

This clonotype turned up a few times. J is TRBJ2-1 and V is TRBV7-2, with 7 nucleotides matching TRBD1. Germline lookup yields CDR1 SGHTA and CDR2 FQGNSA. The length of the CDR3 is 15 residues. The V gene end was trimmed by 9 bases and the J gene end by 3 bases; junction bases not matched to a gene: 11. CDR3: CASGRRDSLYNEQFF. The DNA for the CDR3 is TGTGCCAGTGGACGCCGGGACAGTCTCTACAATGAGCAGTTCTTC.

This chain connects TRBV5-1 to TRBJ1-2; no clear D. CDR1 SGHRS and CDR2 YFSETQ come from the germline V gene. The CDR3 spans 15 residues. The V end lost 1 base, the J end lost 4 bases, and 14 bases lay between the germline ends. The CDR3 DNA reads TGCGCCAGCAGCTTGCCGGGTGTATCGCCCTATGGCTACACCTTC. Its translation is CASSLPGVSPYGYTF.

This clonotype turned up a few times. The gene calls are TRBV6-2 or TRBV6-3 and TRBJ2-3, with 9 bases matching TRBD2. Germline CDR1 MNHEY, CDR2 SVGEGT. V dropped 0 bases and J dropped 0; count of bases not matched to a gene: 1. This CDR3 has 16 amino acids. The CDR3 loop reads CASSYSLAGSTDTQYF. CDR3 sequence (DNA): TGTGCCAGCAGTTACTCCCTAGCGGGGAGCACAGATACGCAGTATTTT.

This clonotype was detected a few times. The genes are TRBV6-1 and TRBJ1-2, with D unresolved. There are 13 residues in the CDR3. CDR1 MNHNS and CDR2 SASEGT come from the germline V gene. V was cut by 4 bases and J by 7 bases, with 13 bases left in between. Written as DNA, the CDR3 is TGTGCCAGCAGTGTTCATCCGGTCTTTGGCTACACCTTC. Translating gives CASSVHPVFGYTF.

There are a few counts of this clonotype. The chain combines TRBV6-2 or TRBV6-3 with TRBJ1-2, with unresolved D. Germline V gives CDR1 MNHEY, CDR2 SVGEGT. The V gene lost 5 bases and the J gene lost 8 bases, with 15 bases spanning the gap. The CDR3 runs to 13 residues. The CDR3 DNA follows: TGTGCCAGCAGTCGGGGTAAAAGAGGCGGCTACACCTTC. This codes for CASSRGKRGGYTF.

V is TRBV28 and J is TRBJ1-4, with 7 bases identical to TRBD1. This CDR3 spans 15 amino acids. The germline V gene encodes CDR1 MDHEN and CDR2 SYDVKM. Trimming at V came to 6 bases and at J to 8 bases, leaving 12 bases not matched to a gene. The CDR3 spells CASSGGRQGREKLFF. The CDR3 coding sequence is TGTGCCAGCAGCGGGGGACGACAGGGAAGGGAAAAACTGTTTTTT.

This clonotype was found a few times. The rearrangement joins TRBV7-9 to TRBJ2-7; TRBD1 aligns across 9 bases. The CDR3 runs to 15 residues. Germline V lookup: CDR1 SEHNR, CDR2 FQNEAQ (reference sequence). The CDR3 loop is CASSLGGQGSSEQYV. The CDR3 DNA sequence: TGTGCCAGCAGCTTAGGGGGACAGGGATCCTCCGAGCAGTACGTC.

This clonotype has a handful of counts. The V call is TRBV20-1, the J call TRBJ2-7; possibly TRBD1 for D (6 bases). This CDR3 has 15 amino acids. The V and J ends lost 2 bases and 3 bases respectively, with 17 bases between them. Germline CDR1 is DFQATT and CDR2 is SNEGSKA (reference sequence). As DNA, the CDR3 is TGCAGTGCTAGACCTCCGGGACACGAATTCTACGAGCAGTACGTC. This encodes CSARPPGHEFYEQYV.

In its sample, this clonotype was seen a few times. V usage is TRBV4-3 and J usage is TRBJ2-1, with a possible D match to TRBD1 (5 bases). The CDR3 runs to 17 residues. Germline V lookup: CDR1 LGHNA, CDR2 YSLEER. Between the trimmed V and J ends, which lost 0 bases and 3 bases, there was a span of 15 bases. This chain's CDR3 is CASSQDLGRAFYNEQFF. The CDR3 DNA reads TGCGCCAGCAGCCAAGATTTAGGCAGGGCGTTCTACAATGAGCAGTTCTTC.

The chain uses TRBV7-2 and TRBJ2-5, with 7 bases that match TRBD1. Looked up from germline, CDR1 is SGHTA and CDR2 is FQGNSA. Trimming removed 3 bases from V and 3 bases from J; junction bases left unmatched: 4. The CDR3 is 14 residues long. The CDR3, as DNA: TGTGCCAGCAGCTTGAACAGGGGAGAAGAGACCCAGTACTTC. The encoded protein is CASSLNRGEETQYF.

The gene calls are TRBV4-2 and TRBJ2-1, with TRBD1 matching over 7 bases. The CDR3 is 14 residues long. Unmatched junction bases numbered 5, after V lost 2 bases and J lost 7 bases. In germline, CDR1 is LGHNA, CDR2 YNFKEQ. The CDR3 protein is CASSQKGALNEQFF. DNA for the CDR3: TGTGCCAGCAGCCAAAAGGGGGCGCTTAATGAGCAGTTCTTC.

The V call is TRBV7-2, the J call TRBJ2-6; D gene uncertain. The CDR3 runs to 15 residues. With 5 bases removed from V and 0 bases from J, the gap between germline ends came to 8 bases. CDR1 and CDR2 (germline): SGHTA, FQGNSA. The CDR3 sequence: CASSPPLSGANVLTF. CDR3 DNA: TGTGCCAGCAGCCCCCCCCTCTCTGGGGCCAACGTCCTGACTTTC.

The chain recombines TRBV6-1 with TRBJ2-7, with 8 bases matching TRBD1. CDR1 and CDR2 (germline): MNHNS, SASEGT. This CDR3 region has 14 residues. The V and J ends lost 4 bases and 3 bases, in that order; junction bases with no gene match: 5. As DNA, the CDR3 is TGTGCCAGCAGTGTACGACAGGGGCGCTACGAGCAGTACGTC. Translated: CASSVRQGRYEQYV.

The chain couples TRBV7-2 to TRBJ1-1; D ambiguous. With 0 bases removed from V and 4 bases from J, the gap between germline ends came to 9 bases. The CDR3 is 14 residues long. Germline CDR1 SGHTA, CDR2 FQGNSA. This CDR3 is CASSLALRRTEAFF. CDR3 nucleotides: TGTGCCAGCAGCTTAGCCCTTAGACGCACTGAAGCTTTCTTT.

Only a few counts were recorded for this clonotype. The chain couples TRBV6-4 to TRBJ2-6; D remains ambiguous. Per germline, CDR1 MRHNA and CDR2 SNTAGT. The CDR3 is 15 residues long. V dropped 11 bases and J dropped 1 base, with 15 bases sitting between them. The CDR3 region is CAATIWKSGANVLTF. CDR3 bases: TGTGCCGCAACCATTTGGAAATCTGGGGCCAACGTCCTGACTTTC.